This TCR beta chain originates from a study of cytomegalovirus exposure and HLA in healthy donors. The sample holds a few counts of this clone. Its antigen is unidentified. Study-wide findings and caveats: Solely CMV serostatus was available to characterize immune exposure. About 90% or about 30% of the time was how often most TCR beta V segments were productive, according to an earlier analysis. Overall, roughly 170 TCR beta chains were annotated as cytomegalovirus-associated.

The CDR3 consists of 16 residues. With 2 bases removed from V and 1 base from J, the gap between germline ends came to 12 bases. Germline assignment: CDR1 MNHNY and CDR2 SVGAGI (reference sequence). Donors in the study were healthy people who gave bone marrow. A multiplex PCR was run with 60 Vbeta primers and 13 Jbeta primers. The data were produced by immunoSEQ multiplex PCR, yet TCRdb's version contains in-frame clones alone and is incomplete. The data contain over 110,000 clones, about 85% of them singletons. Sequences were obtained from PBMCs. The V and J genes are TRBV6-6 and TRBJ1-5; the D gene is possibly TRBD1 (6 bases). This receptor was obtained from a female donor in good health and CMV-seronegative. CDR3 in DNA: TGTGCCAGCAGTTACCCGGACAGTCGGAGCAATCAGCCCCAGCATTTT. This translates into CASSYPDSRSNQPQHF.